One sample yielded the 24 T cell receptor beta chains listed below, sequenced in a study of blood T cell repertoires in COVID-19. Sequencing used immunoSEQ multiplex PCR; TCRdb keeps in-frame clones, though not all of them. The profile shows about 160,000 clones, about 83% of them singletons. The sequenced sample consisted of peripheral blood. These receptors originate from a man aged 60 to 69 with acute or convalescent COVID-19.

This rearrangement joins TRBV10-3 to TRBJ1-1; TRBD1 is a possible D gene (6 bases). Germline CDR1 reads ENHRY; CDR2 reads SYGVKD. CDR3 size: 13 residues. V lost 9 bases, J lost 0 bases, and 11 bases lay in between. The CDR3 reads CAIRGGLNTEAFF. The DNA for the CDR3 is TGTGCCATTCGGGGGGGGCTGAACACTGAAGCTTTCTTT.

The gene calls are TRBV19 and TRBJ2-6, with unresolved D. V was pared by 6 bases and J by 0 bases, with 3 bases between. Germline assignment: CDR1 LNHDA and CDR2 SQIVND (reference sequence). This CDR3 region has 13 residues. In nucleotides, the CDR3 is TGTGCCAGTAGCCTCTCTGGGGCCAACGTCCTGACTTTC. Translated: CASSLSGANVLTF.

V usage is TRBV10-3 and J usage is TRBJ1-4; D unclear. This CDR3 region has 14 residues. Germline V gene sequence: CDR1 ENHRY, CDR2 SYGVKD. V was cut by 2 bases and J by 4 bases, with 8 bases left in between. In DNA form, the CDR3 reads TGTGCCATCAGTGAGGCAGGAAATAATGAAAAACTGTTTTTT. It codes for CAISEAGNNEKLFF.

This clone occurred a few times. The chain is built from TRBV4-1 and TRBJ2-7, with 9 bases lining up with TRBD1. Germline V CDR1 and CDR2: MGHRA, YSYEKL. The CDR3 length is 17 residues. V was pared by 4 bases and J by 2 bases, with 12 bases of the junction left unmatched. CDR3 sequence (DNA): TGCGCCAGCAGCCCGGGGAGGGGACAGGGTAGGCCCTACGAGCAGTACTTC. It codes for CASSPGRGQGRPYEQYF.

The chain has TRBV10-3 and TRBJ1-6; D remains unclear. Trimming left V 10 bases short and J 10 bases short, with 14 bases between. This CDR3 has 12 amino acids. Germline loops: CDR1 ENHRY, CDR2 SYGVKD. The CDR3 DNA is TGTGCCACCCAGAGGGAGGAATCACCCCTCCACTTT. It specifies CATQREESPLHF.

The chain recombines TRBV6-5 with TRBJ1-2; D is uncertain. Looked up from germline, CDR1 is MNHEY and CDR2 is SVGAGI. V lost 8 bases and J lost 6, with 13 bases in between. The CDR3 has 12 amino acids. Here the CDR3 DNA reads TGTGCCAGCGGACGGGGAGCTGATGGCTACACCTTC. Its protein product is CASGRGADGYTF.

This clone has only one observation. This chain connects TRBV7-8 to TRBJ1-2; TRBD1 agrees at 9 bases. V was clipped by 5 bases and J by 4 bases; unmatched bases: 5. Per the germline V gene, CDR1 is SGHVS and CDR2 is FQNEAQ. There are 14 residues in the CDR3. CDR3 nucleotide sequence: TGTGCCAGCAGCCGGACAGGGGATTCCTATGGCTACACCTTC. It translates to CASSRTGDSYGYTF.

This clone was observed a handful of times. The CDR3 sequence is CASRGDRWRTEAFF. DNA of the CDR3: TGTGCCAGCAGAGGGGACAGGTGGAGGACTGAAGCTTTCTTT. The V and J genes are TRBV19 and TRBJ1-1; 8 nucleotides line up with TRBD1. The junction had 11 bases not matched to a gene; V was cut back by 9 bases and J by 5 bases. Germline CDR1 is LNHDA and CDR2 is SQIVND (reference sequence). This CDR3 spans 14 amino acids.

V usage is TRBV5-6 and J usage is TRBJ1-5, with 11 positions matching TRBD1. V shed 3 bases and J 5 bases; nucleotides not matched to a gene: 7. CDR3 length equals 16 residues. Germline CDR1 is SGHDT and CDR2 is YYEEEE. The CDR3 region is CASSSSGTGGDQPQHF. Here the CDR3 DNA reads TGTGCCAGCAGCTCTAGTGGGACAGGGGGGGATCAGCCCCAGCATTTT.

J is TRBJ1-2 and V is TRBV27; 9 positions match TRBD1. In germline, CDR1 is MNHEY, CDR2 SMNVEV (reference sequence). The CDR3 contains 15 residues. V lost 5 bases and J lost 2; bases outside the gene matches: 6. CDR3 protein: CASSPGTGNNYGYTF. CDR3 DNA: TGTGCCAGCAGTCCCGGGACAGGGAACAACTATGGCTACACCTTC.

The J gene is TRBJ2-1, the V gene TRBV20-1; 9 nucleotides agree with TRBD1. Germline assignment: CDR1 DFQATT and CDR2 SNEGSKA (reference sequence). V lost 3 bases, J lost 9 bases, and 9 bases stayed unmatched. CDR3 length equals 14 residues. This chain's CDR3 is CSASGGTGRSEQFF. DNA of the CDR3: TGCAGTGCTAGTGGGGGGACAGGGCGGAGTGAGCAGTTCTTC.

The V gene is TRBV5-1, the J gene TRBJ2-2, with 8 bases fitting TRBD1. The CDR3 totals 14 residues. Trimming took 4 bases from V and 3 from J; bases not matched to a gene: 2. Germline V gene sequence: CDR1 SGHRS, CDR2 YFSETQ. This CDR3 is CASSPGQDTGELFF. CDR3 in DNA: TGCGCCAGCAGCCCGGGACAGGACACCGGGGAGCTGTTTTTT.

The rearrangement uses TRBV7-8 and TRBJ2-1; 9 bases align to TRBD2. Germline trimming cut 4 bases from V and 3 bases from J; bases unmatched to any gene: 10. Germline V gives CDR1 SGHVS, CDR2 FQNEAQ. This CDR3 has 17 residues. The CDR3 DNA reads TGTGCCAGCAGCTCCCTCGGACTAGCGTCGTACTACAATGAGCAGTTCTTC. Amino acids: CASSSLGLASYYNEQFF.

The chain is built from TRBV11-3 and TRBJ1-1; TRBD1 matches at 7 bases. CDR3 size: 12 residues. Losses at the gene ends were 5 bases for V and 9 bases for J; bases not matched to a gene: 6. Germline V gives CDR1 SGHNT, CDR2 YENEEA. CDR3 residues: CASSLDREQAFF. In DNA form, the CDR3 reads TGTGCCAGCAGCCTCGACAGGGAACAAGCTTTCTTT.

The chain carries TRBV4-3 and TRBJ1-5; unclear D gene. Trimming stripped 2 bases from V and 0 bases from J, with 11 bases between. This CDR3 contains 16 residues. Germline-derived CDR1 and CDR2 are LGHNA and YSLEER. The CDR3 DNA follows: TGCGCCAGCAGCCAATCCCCCCGGGGTAGCAATCAGCCCCAGCATTTT. Encoded protein: CASSQSPRGSNQPQHF.

V and J are TRBV7-2 and TRBJ2-7; 7 nucleotides agree with TRBD1. The junction had 8 bases not matched to a gene; V was cut back by 4 bases and J by 2 bases. The CDR3 has 15 residues. Germline V gives CDR1 SGHTA, CDR2 FQGNSA. CDR3 bases: TGTGCCAGCAGCTCAACACAGGGGACCGCCTACGAGCAGTACTTC. This sequence encodes CASSSTQGTAYEQYF.

DNA of the CDR3: TGTGCCAGCAGTCGCCAGTGGACAGGCCCTGATGAAGCTTTCTTT. This translates into CASSRQWTGPDEAFF. The chain combines TRBV2 with TRBJ1-1; 7 nucleotides line up with TRBD1. The CDR3 is 15 amino acids. Looked up from germline, CDR1 is SNHLY and CDR2 is FYNNEI. J was trimmed by 7 bases and V by 5 bases; bases with no gene match: 13.

This clone was picked up a small number of times. This chain links TRBV9 with TRBJ1-6; 9 bases fit TRBD1. Germline V gene sequence: CDR1 SGDLS, CDR2 YYNGEE. The ends lost 3 bases at V and 3 bases at J; junction bases unmatched: 1. This CDR3 is built from 15 residues. CDR3 coding DNA: TGTGCCAGCAGCGCGGGACAGGGCTATAATTCACCCCTCCACTTT. Protein sequence: CASSAGQGYNSPLHF.

The chain joins TRBV10-3 to TRBJ2-7; TRBD1 is a possible D gene (6 bases). The V gene's germline CDR1 is ENHRY and CDR2 SYGVKD. The CDR3 length is 15 residues. V lost 2 bases, J lost 4 bases, and 15 bases lay in between. The CDR3 nucleotides are TGTGCCATCAGTGAGCCCGGGACGGGACAATACGAGCAGTACTTC. This translates into CAISEPGTGQYEQYF.

As to this clone: Compared with germline, one end of the junction differs, possibly owing to a read error. The chain carries TRBV29-1 and TRBJ1-2; tentatively, D is TRBD1 (6 bases). Germline lookup yields CDR1 SQVTM and CDR2 ANQGSEA. The CDR3 extends over 8 amino acids. This CDR3 is CSVPLDSF. For the CDR3, the DNA is TGCAGCGTTCCCTTGGACAGCTTC.

The chain links TRBV12-5 to TRBJ2-3; 8 bases are shared with TRBD2. The V gene end was trimmed by 0 bases and the J gene end by 6 bases; junction bases not matched to a gene: 8. The CDR3 has 16 residues. CDR1 and CDR2 from the germline V gene are LGHNT and FRNRAP. The CDR3 reads CASGLVIGGAVDTQYF. Here the CDR3 DNA reads TGTGCTAGTGGTTTGGTAATCGGGGGGGCAGTGGATACGCAGTATTTT.

This rearrangement joins TRBV18 to TRBJ1-5; 7 bases fit TRBD1. CDR3 size: 14 residues. The trim removed 4 bases at V and 4 bases at J, leaving 4 bases unmatched. The germline V gene has CDR1 KGHSH and CDR2 LQKENI. CDR3 nucleotide sequence: TGTGCCAGCTCACTACGGGACAGAAATCAGCCCCAGCATTTT. Amino acids: CASSLRDRNQPQHF.

This sequence joins TRBV5-8 and TRBJ2-7; 8 positions match TRBD1. The germline CDR1 and CDR2 sequences are SGHTS and YDEGEE. V trimming: 3 bases; J trimming: 4 bases; junction bases outside the gene matches: 12. CDR3 length equals 16 residues. The CDR3 DNA reads TGTGCCAGCAGCTACGACGTAATAGGACAGGGATACGAGCAGTACTTC. It codes for CASSYDVIGQGYEQYF.

This clone was found once. This chain joins TRBV13 and TRBJ1-3; D ambiguous. This CDR3 is 15 amino acids long. CDR1 PRHDT and CDR2 FYEKMQ come from the germline V gene (reference sequence). The V gene lost 3 bases and the J gene lost 1 base, with 10 bases spanning the gap. The CDR3 region is CASSLGSLSGNTIYF. The CDR3 DNA reads TGTGCCAGCAGCTTGGGTAGCTTGTCTGGAAACACCATATATTTT.